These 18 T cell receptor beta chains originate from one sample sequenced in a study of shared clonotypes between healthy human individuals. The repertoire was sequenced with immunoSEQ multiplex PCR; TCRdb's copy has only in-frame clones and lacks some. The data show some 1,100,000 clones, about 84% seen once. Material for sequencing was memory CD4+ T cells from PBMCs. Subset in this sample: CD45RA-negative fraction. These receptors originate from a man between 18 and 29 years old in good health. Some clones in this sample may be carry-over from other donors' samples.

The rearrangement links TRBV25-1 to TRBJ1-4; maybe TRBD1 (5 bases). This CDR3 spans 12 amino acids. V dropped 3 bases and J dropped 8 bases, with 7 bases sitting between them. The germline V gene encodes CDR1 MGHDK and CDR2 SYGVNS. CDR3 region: CASSDRTEKLFF. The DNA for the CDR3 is TGTGCCAGCAGTGACCGGACAGAAAAACTGTTTTTT. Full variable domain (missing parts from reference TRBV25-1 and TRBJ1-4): EADIYQTPRYLVIGTGKKITLECSQTMGHDKMYWYQQDPGMELHLIHYSYGVNSTEKGDLSSESTVSRIRTEHFPLTLESARPSHTSQYLCASSDRTEKLFFGSGTQLSVL.

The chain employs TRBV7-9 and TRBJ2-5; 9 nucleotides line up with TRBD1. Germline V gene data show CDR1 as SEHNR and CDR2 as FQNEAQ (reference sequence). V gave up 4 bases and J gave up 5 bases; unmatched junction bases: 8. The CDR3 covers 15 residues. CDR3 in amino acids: CASSSAQGALETQYF. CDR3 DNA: TGTGCCAGCAGCTCCGCACAGGGGGCGTTGGAGACCCAGTACTTC.

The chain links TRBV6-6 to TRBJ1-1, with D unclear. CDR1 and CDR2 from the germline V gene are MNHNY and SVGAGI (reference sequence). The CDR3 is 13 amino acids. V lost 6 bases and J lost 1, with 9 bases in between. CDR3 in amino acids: CASRISGNTEAFF. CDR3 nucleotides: TGTGCCAGCAGGATTTCTGGGAACACTGAAGCTTTCTTT.

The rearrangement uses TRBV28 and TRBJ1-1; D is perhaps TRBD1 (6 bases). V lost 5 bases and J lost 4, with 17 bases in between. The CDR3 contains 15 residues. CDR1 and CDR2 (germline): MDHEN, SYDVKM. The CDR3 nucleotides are TGTGCCAGCAGTCTAATACAGGGTTTAGGCACTGAAGCTTTCTTT. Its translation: CASSLIQGLGTEAFF.

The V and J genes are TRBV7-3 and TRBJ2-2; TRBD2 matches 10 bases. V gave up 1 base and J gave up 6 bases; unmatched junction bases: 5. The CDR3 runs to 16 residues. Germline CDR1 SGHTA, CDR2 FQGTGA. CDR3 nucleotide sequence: TGTGCCAGCAGCTTAAATGGACTAGCGGATTCCGGGGAGCTGTTTTTT. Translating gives CASSLNGLADSGELFF.

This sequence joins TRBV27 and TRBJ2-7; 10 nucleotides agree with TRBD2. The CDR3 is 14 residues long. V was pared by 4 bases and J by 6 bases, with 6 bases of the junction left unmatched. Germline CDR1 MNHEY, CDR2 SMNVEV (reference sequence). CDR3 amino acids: CASSSEREGSEQYF. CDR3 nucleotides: TGTGCCAGCAGTTCCGAGCGGGAGGGGAGCGAGCAGTACTTC.

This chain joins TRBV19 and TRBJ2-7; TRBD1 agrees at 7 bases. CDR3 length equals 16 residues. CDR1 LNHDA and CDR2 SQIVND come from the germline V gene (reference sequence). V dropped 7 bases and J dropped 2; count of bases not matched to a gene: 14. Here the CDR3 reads CASTRRDSAVPYEQYF. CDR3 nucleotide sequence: TGTGCCAGTACCCGAAGGGACAGCGCAGTCCCCTACGAGCAGTACTTC.

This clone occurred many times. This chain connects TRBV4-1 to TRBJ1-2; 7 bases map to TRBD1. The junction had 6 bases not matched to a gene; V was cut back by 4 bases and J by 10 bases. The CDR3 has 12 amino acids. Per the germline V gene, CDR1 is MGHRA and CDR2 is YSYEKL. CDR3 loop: CASSPRDSSYTF. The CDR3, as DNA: TGCGCCAGCAGCCCCAGGGACAGTTCCTACACCTTC.

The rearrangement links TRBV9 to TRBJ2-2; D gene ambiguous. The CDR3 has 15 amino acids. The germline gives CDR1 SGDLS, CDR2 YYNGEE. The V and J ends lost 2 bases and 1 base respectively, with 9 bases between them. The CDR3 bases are TGTGCCAGCAGCGTCGGTCGGTTGAACACCGGGGAGCTGTTTTTT. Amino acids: CASSVGRLNTGELFF.

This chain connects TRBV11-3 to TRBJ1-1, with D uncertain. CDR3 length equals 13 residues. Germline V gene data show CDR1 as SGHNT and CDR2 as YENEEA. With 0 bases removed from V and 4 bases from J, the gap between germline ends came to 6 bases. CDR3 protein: CASSLDPATEAFF. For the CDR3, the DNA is TGTGCCAGCAGCTTAGATCCCGCCACTGAAGCTTTCTTT.

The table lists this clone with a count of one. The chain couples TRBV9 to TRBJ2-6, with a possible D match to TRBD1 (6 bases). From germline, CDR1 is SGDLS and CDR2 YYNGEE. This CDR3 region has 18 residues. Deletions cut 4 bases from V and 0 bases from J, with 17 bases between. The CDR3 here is CASSKLPGQSSGANVLTF. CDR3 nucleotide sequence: TGTGCCAGCAGCAAACTTCCGGGACAAAGCTCTGGGGCCAACGTCCTGACTTTC.

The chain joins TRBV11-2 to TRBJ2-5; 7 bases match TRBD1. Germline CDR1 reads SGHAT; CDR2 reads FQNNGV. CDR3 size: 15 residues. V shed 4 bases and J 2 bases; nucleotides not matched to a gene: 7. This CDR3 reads CASSSDRLYQETQYF. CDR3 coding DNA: TGTGCCAGCAGCTCGGACAGGTTGTATCAAGAGACCCAGTACTTC. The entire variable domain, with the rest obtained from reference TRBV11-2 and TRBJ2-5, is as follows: EAGVAQSPRYKIIEKRQSVAFWCNPISGHATLYWYQQILGQGPKLLIQFQNNGVVDDSQLPKDRFSAERLKGVDSTLKIQPAKLEDSAVYLCASSSDRLYQETQYFGPGTRLLVL.

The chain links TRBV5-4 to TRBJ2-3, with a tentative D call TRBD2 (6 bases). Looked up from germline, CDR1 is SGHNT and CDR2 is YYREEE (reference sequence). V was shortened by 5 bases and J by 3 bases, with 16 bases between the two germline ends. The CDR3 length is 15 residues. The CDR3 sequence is CASRPGVAATDTQYF. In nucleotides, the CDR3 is TGTGCCAGCAGACCGGGGGTAGCGGCGACAGATACGCAGTATTTT.

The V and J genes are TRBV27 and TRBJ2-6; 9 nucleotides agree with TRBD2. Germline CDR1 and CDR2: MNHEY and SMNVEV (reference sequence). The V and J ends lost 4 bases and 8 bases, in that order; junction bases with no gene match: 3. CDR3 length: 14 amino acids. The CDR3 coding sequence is TGTGCCAGCAGTTCCGCGGGGGGGTCCAACGTCCTGACTTTC. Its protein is CASSSAGGSNVLTF.

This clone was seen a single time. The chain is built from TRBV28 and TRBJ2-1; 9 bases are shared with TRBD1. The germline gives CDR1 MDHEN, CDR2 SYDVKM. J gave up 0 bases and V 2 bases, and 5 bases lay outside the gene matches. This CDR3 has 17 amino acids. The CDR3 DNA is TGTGCCAGCAGTTTAGGGTGGGGACAGGGCTCCTACAATGAGCAGTTCTTC. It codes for CASSLGWGQGSYNEQFF. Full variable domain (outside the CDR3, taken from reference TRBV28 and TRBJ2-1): DVKVTQSSRYLVKRTGEKVFLECVQDMDHENMFWYRQDPGLGLRLIYFSYDVKMKEKGDIPEGYSVSREKKERFSLILESASTNQTSMYLCASSLGWGQGSYNEQFFGPGTRLTVL.

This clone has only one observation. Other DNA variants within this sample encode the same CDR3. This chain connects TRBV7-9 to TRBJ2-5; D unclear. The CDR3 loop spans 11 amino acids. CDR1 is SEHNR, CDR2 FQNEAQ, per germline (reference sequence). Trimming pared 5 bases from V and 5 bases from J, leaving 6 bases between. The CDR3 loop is CASSPLETQYF. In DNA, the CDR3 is TGTGCCAGCAGCCCCCTCGAGACCCAGTACTTC. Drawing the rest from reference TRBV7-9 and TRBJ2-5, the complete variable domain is DTGVSQNPRHKITKRGQNVTFRCDPISEHNRLYWYRQTLGQGPEFLTYFQNEAQLEKSRLLSDRFSAERPKGSFSTLEIQRTEQGDSAMYLCASSPLETQYFGPGTRLLVL.

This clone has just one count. The CDR3 coding sequence is TGTGCCAGCAGTGACATTTTGCGGGGAAGCTACAATGAGCAGTTCTTC. It yields the protein CASSDILRGSYNEQFF. The J gene is TRBJ2-1, the V gene TRBV6-4, with a possible D match to TRBD2 (6 bases). Trimming removed 2 bases from V and 3 bases from J, with 14 bases in between. CDR1 is MRHNA, CDR2 SNTAGT, per germline. This CDR3 is 16 amino acids long.

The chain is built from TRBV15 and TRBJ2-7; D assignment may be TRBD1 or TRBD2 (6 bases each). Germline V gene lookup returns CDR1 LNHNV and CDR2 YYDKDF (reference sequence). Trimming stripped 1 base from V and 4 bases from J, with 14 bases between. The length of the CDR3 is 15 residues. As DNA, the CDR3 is TGTGCCACCAGCAGAGCGGGGGCCGATTTTTACGAGCAGTACTTC. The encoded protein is CATSRAGADFYEQYF. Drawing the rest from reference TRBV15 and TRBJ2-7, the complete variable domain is DAMVIQNPRYQVTQFGKPVTLSCSQTLNHNVMYWYQQKSSQAPKLLFHYYDKDFNNEADTPDNFQSRRPNTSFCFLDIRSPGLGDTAMYLCATSRAGADFYEQYFGPGTRLTVT.